This is a list of T cell receptor beta chains from one sample in a study of T cell repertoires in cytomegalovirus infection. TCRdb used MiXCR to reprocess the reads, holding one entry per CDR3 protein. The sample lists 600,000 to 800,000 distinct CDR3 sequences, 20% to 30% occurring once. Sequencing used CD8+ T cells from PBMCs. Source of these receptors: a human donor in good health (CMV status not recorded). Some clones in this sample may be carry-over from other donors' samples. Both conserved end residues are part of each CDR3. Clone size is shown for a subset of rows, as once, few, many or a class of expanded clone.

cdr3_length: 15
clone_size: few
j_call: TRBJ1-1
v_call: TRBV19
cdr3_aa: CASSWKRQINTEAFF

cdr3_length: 15
clone_size: many
j_call: TRBJ2-1
v_call: TRBV7-2
cdr3_aa: CASSWGGLAGDEQFF

cdr3_length: 18
clone_size: NA
j_call: TRBJ1-1
v_call: TRBV20-1
cdr3_aa: CSARHPGQVSYKNTEAFF

cdr3_length: 17
clone_size: few
j_call: TRBJ2-3
v_call: TRBV4-3
cdr3_aa: CASSPNLRGTSTDTQYF

cdr3_length: 12
clone_size: many
j_call: TRBJ1-1
v_call: TRBV7-6
cdr3_aa: CASSSENTEAFF

cdr3_length: 16
clone_size: NA
j_call: TRBJ2-3
v_call: TRBV7-9
cdr3_aa: CASSLFSGPNTDTQYF

cdr3_length: 18
clone_size: few
j_call: TRBJ2-3
v_call: TRBV28
cdr3_aa: CASSSRDRPKVGADTQYF

cdr3_length: 15
clone_size: many
j_call: TRBJ2-5
v_call: TRBV7-7
cdr3_aa: CASSYKGELQETQYF

cdr3_length: 16
clone_size: NA
j_call: TRBJ2-1
v_call: TRBV29-1
cdr3_aa: CSVRTSGDPPNNEQFF

cdr3_length: 16
clone_size: few
j_call: TRBJ2-1
v_call: TRBV14
cdr3_aa: CASSQAPGQQYNEQFF

cdr3_length: 13
clone_size: NA
j_call: TRBJ2-5
v_call: TRBV10-3
cdr3_aa: CAISEARAETQYF

cdr3_length: 16
clone_size: many
j_call: TRBJ2-6
v_call: TRBV7-6
cdr3_aa: CASSSWISAGANVLTF

cdr3_length: 14
clone_size: many
j_call: TRBJ2-7
v_call: TRBV7-6
cdr3_aa: CASSQTGSSYEQYF

cdr3_length: 13
clone_size: NA
j_call: TRBJ2-5
v_call: TRBV6-6
cdr3_aa: CASRGQGAETQYF

cdr3_length: 16
clone_size: many
j_call: TRBJ2-2
v_call: TRBV7-6
cdr3_aa: CASSSGTGLVTGELFF

cdr3_length: 12
clone_size: NA
j_call: TRBJ1-1
v_call: TRBV10-3
cdr3_aa: CAISVGRTEAFF